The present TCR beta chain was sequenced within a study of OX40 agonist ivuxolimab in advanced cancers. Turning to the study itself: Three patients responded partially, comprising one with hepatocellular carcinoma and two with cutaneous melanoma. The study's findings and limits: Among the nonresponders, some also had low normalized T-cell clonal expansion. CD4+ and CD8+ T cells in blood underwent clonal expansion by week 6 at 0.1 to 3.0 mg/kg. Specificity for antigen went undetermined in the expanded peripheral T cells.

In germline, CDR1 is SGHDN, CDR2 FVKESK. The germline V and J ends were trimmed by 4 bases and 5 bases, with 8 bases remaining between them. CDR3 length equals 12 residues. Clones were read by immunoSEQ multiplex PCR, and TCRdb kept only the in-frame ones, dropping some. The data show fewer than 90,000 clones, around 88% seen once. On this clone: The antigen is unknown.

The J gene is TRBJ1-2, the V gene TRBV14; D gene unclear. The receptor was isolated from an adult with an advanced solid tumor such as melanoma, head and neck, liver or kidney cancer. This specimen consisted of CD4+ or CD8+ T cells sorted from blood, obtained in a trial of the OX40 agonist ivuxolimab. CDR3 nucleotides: TGTGCCAGCAGCCCGGGAAGATATGGCTACACCTTC. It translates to CASSPGRYGYTF. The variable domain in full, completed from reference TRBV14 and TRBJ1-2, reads EAGVTQFPSHSVIEKGQTVTLRCDPISGHDNLYWYRRVMGKEIKFLLHFVKESKQDESGMPNNRFLAERTGGTYSTLKVQPAELEDSGVYFCASSPGRYGYTFGSGTRLTVV.